One sample yielded the 6 T cell receptor beta chains listed below, sequenced in a study of T cell repertoires in cytomegalovirus infection (dated by TCRdb to the late 2010s). Sequencing was performed on an Illumina HiSeq 1500. TCRdb redid the processing of the public reads, applying fastp at Q25 and MiXCR, and retained in-frame beta chains. Entries that share a CDR3 protein sequence are merged under the most common genes and DNA. The table for this sample lists roughly 250,000 distinct CDR3 sequences; roughly 23% of them were counted only once. Approximately 18% of the sample comes from the top ten. Sequencing was performed on CD8+ T cells from PBMCs. These receptors were collected from a human donor in good health (CMV status not recorded). Some clones in this sample may be carry-over from other donors' samples.

About this clonotype itself: One junction end disagrees with the germline gene, perhaps due to a read error. The chain uses TRBV4-1 and TRBJ2-1, with 7 bases identical to TRBD2. The CDR3 contains 19 residues. Per the germline V gene, CDR1 is MGHRA and CDR2 is YSYEKL. The CDR3 DNA sequence: TGTGCCAGCAGCCAAGAGGGCCAGCGGGGACCCGAATGGTACAATGAGCAGTTCTTC. Amino acids: CASSQEGQRGPEWYNEQFF.

There are many counts of this clonotype. The CDR3 nucleotides read TGTGCCAGCAGCTCCAGGGGTGCCTCGAACACCGGGGAGCTGTTTTTT. It yields the protein CASSSRGASNTGELFF. V is TRBV7-6 and J is TRBJ2-2; TRBD1 is a possible D gene (6 bases). Deletions cut 4 bases from V and 0 bases from J, with 12 bases between. The CDR3 is made up of 16 amino acids. Looked up from germline, CDR1 is SGHVS and CDR2 is FNYEAQ.

This clonotype appeared a few times. The chain carries TRBV5-4 and TRBJ2-5, with TRBD2 matching over 10 bases. From germline, CDR1 is SGHNT and CDR2 YYREEE (reference sequence). J lost 3 bases, V lost 0 bases, and 2 bases had no gene match. CDR3 size: 15 residues. Written as DNA, the CDR3 is TGTGCCAGCAGCTTGGAGCGGGGGGGCGAAGAGACCCAGTACTTC. Its protein product is CASSLERGGEETQYF.

This sequence joins TRBV2 and TRBJ2-1; TRBD2 is a possible D gene (5 bases). The CDR3 extends over 15 amino acids. The V end was cut by 5 bases, the J end by 0 bases, with 11 bases between. The germline V gene has CDR1 SNHLY and CDR2 FYNNEI. The CDR3 loop reads CASSKDGNSYNEQFF. CDR3 DNA sequence: TGTGCCAGCAGTAAGGACGGGAACTCCTACAATGAGCAGTTCTTC.

In its sample, this clonotype was seen many times. The chain couples TRBV27 to TRBJ1-2; tentatively, D is TRBD1 (5 bases). The germline CDR1 and CDR2 sequences are MNHEY and SMNVEV (reference sequence). Trimming cost V 6 bases and J 2 bases, with 10 bases left between them. This CDR3 region has 13 residues. In DNA form, the CDR3 reads TGTGCCAGCAGCTTGACAGAAAACTATGGCTACACCTTC. It yields the protein CASSLTENYGYTF.

Turning to this clonotype: A much larger clone is a single base away; this may be a read error. The J gene is TRBJ2-7, the V gene TRBV29-1; D might be TRBD1 (6 bases). V lost 2 bases and J 3 bases, leaving 17 bases between the germline ends. This CDR3 has 15 amino acids. CDR1 and CDR2 from the germline V gene are SQVTM and ANQGSEA. The CDR3, as DNA: TGCAGCGTTGAATTGGAACGGGACAACTACTACGAGCAGTACTTC. Amino acid sequence: CSVELERDNYYEQYF.